Listed here are 17 T cell receptor beta chains from one sample, sequenced in a study of T cells expressing NK-cell markers. TCRdb re-called the 5' RACE reads and shows each CDR3 protein once, DNA omitted. The table lists a few hundred thousand distinct CDR3 sequences, with about 0.4% in the top ten. The sample consisted of blood T cells: a sorted CD56 or NKG2C T cell subset, CD4+ or CD8+ T cells, or bulk PBMC T cells (not recorded which). Every receptor here comes from a man aged 18-30 years in good health.

This chain connects TRBV9 to TRBJ2-7; lacking DNA, the TRBD2 call made by TCRdb goes unchecked. This CDR3 contains 16 residues. Germline values: CDR1 SGDLS, CDR2 YYNGEE. The CDR3 loop reads CASSPHGLAGGSEQYF.

The CDR3 sequence is CASSPTPSTDTQYF. The rearrangement joins TRBV27 to TRBJ2-3. This CDR3 spans 14 amino acids. Germline values: CDR1 MNHEY, CDR2 SMNVEV (reference sequence).

The V call is TRBV6-1, the J call TRBJ1-2. CDR3 length: 15 residues. Germline loops: CDR1 MNHNS, CDR2 SASEGT. The CDR3: CASSASGRGDYGYTF.

The genes are TRBV4-2 and TRBJ2-1; the D call of TRBD2 rests on TCRdb alone, since no DNA is present to check it. The CDR3 has 15 residues. Germline V gene data show CDR1 as LGHNA and CDR2 as YNFKEQ. CDR3 amino acids: CASSQGLAGNNEQFF.

The rearrangement uses TRBV15 and TRBJ2-1. CDR1 LNHNV and CDR2 YYDKDF come from the germline V gene (reference sequence). The CDR3 is 15 residues long. The CDR3 protein is CATRISGSPRNEQFF.

The V and J genes are TRBV19 and TRBJ2-1; checking the TCRdb D call of TRBD1 is not possible without DNA. This CDR3 contains 13 residues. Germline assignment: CDR1 LNHDA and CDR2 SQIVND (reference sequence). The CDR3 region is CASSTSRTGEQFF.

CDR3 region: CASRTGLGAEQFF. The chain is built from TRBV5-1 and TRBJ2-1; the D call of TRBD2 rests on TCRdb alone, since no DNA is present to check it. CDR3 length: 13 residues. Per the germline V gene, CDR1 is SGHRS and CDR2 is YFSETQ.

The chain couples TRBV2 to TRBJ1-1; TCRdb indicates TRBD1, and absent DNA this call remains unverified. Germline values: CDR1 SNHLY, CDR2 FYNNEI. This CDR3 has 13 amino acids. The CDR3 loop is CATTRTEGGEAFF.

V and J are TRBV4-2 and TRBJ2-3; TCRdb gives TRBD1 as the D gene, but with no DNA this cannot be confirmed. CDR1 and CDR2 from the germline V gene are LGHNA and YNFKEQ. CDR3 length: 15 residues. The CDR3 reads CASSQDARDEDTQYF.

V usage is TRBV7-6 and J usage is TRBJ2-1; TCRdb outputs TRBD1, but without DNA this stays unchecked. Per the germline V gene, CDR1 is SGHVS and CDR2 is FNYEAQ. CDR3 length: 16 amino acids. CDR3 residues: CASSPLSGSGYNEQFF. The full variable domain, completed using reference TRBV7-6 and TRBJ2-1, is GAGVSQSPRYKVTKRGQDVALRCDPISGHVSLYWYRQALGQGPEFLTYFNYEAQQDKSGLPNDRFSAERPEGSISTLTIQRTEQRDSAMYRCASSPLSGSGYNEQFFGPGTRLTVL.

This sequence joins TRBV5-1 and TRBJ2-1; the D gene TCRdb calls, TRBD2, cannot be checked with no DNA. The CDR3 is 17 residues long. Germline V gene lookup returns CDR1 SGHRS and CDR2 YFSETQ. CDR3 sequence reads: CASSFAGLAATYNEQFF.

V is TRBV10-3 and J is TRBJ2-5. The germline gives CDR1 ENHRY, CDR2 SYGVKD. The CDR3 covers 13 residues. This CDR3 is CAISESRQEAQYF.

This sequence joins TRBV11-2 and TRBJ2-1; lacking DNA, the TRBD2 call made by TCRdb goes unchecked. The CDR3 spans 20 residues. The germline gives CDR1 SGHAT, CDR2 FQNNGV. The CDR3 loop reads CASSVTGTSDLRSSYNEQFF.

The chain uses TRBV5-6 and TRBJ2-3; the D call of TRBD1 rests on TCRdb alone, since no DNA is present to check it. Germline assignment: CDR1 SGHDT and CDR2 YYEEEE. The CDR3 covers 15 residues. The CDR3: CASSRNPGLRGTQYF.

The V and J genes are TRBV4-1 and TRBJ2-1; the D gene TCRdb calls, TRBD2, cannot be checked with no DNA. Germline CDR1 is MGHRA and CDR2 is YSYEKL. CDR3 length: 15 residues. CDR3 in amino acids: CASSQLLAGGNEQFF.

This chain uses TRBV9 with TRBJ2-5; TCRdb's assignment of TRBD2 cannot be checked, as there is no DNA. The length of the CDR3 is 14 residues. Per germline, CDR1 SGDLS and CDR2 YYNGEE. The CDR3 here is CASSVGLDEETQYF.

The J gene is TRBJ1-3, the V gene TRBV12-3 or TRBV12-4; with no DNA, the TCRdb D assignment of TRBD1 cannot be verified. This CDR3 contains 16 residues. CDR3 in amino acids: CASSPLGGIYGNTIYF.